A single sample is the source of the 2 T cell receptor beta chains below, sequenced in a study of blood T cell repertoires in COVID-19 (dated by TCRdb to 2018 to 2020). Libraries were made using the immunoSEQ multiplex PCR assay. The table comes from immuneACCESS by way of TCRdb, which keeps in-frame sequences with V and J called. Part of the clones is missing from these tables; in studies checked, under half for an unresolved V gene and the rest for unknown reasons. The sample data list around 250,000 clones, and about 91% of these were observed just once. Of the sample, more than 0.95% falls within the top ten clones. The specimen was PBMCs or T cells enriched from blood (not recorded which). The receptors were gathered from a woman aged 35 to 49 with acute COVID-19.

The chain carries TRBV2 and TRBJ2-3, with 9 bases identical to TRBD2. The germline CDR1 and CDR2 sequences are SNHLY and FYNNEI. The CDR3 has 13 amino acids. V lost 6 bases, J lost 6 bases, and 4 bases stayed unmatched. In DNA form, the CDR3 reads TGTGCCAGCAGGGGTGCGGGGGGGGATACGCAGTATTTT. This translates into CASRGAGGDTQYF.

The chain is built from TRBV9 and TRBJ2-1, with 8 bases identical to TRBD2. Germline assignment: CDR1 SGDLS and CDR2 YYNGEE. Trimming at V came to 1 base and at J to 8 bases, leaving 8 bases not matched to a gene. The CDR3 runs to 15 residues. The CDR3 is CASSVLAGGNDEQFF. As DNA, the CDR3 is TGTGCCAGCAGCGTATTGGCGGGAGGTAACGATGAGCAGTTCTTC.